This entry concerns a single T cell receptor (beta chain). Its antigen remains unidentified. The data originate from a study of vaccination and CD4 T cells after COVID-19. Looking at the study overall: Overlapping SARS-CoV-2, HCoV-NL63, HCoV-OC43 and HCoV-229E spike peptides stimulated the cells.

V was shortened by 4 bases and J by 2 bases, with 10 bases between the two germline ends. In germline, CDR1 is SGHRS, CDR2 YFSETQ. CDR3 length: 13 amino acids. With the Oncomine TCR Beta short-read assay, DNA from cultured CD4+ T cells was sequenced. Genomic DNA was extracted from cultured CD4+ T cells. TCRdb reprocessed the PCR reads with MiXCR, giving one entry per CDR3 protein. The repertoire holds roughly 16,000 distinct CDR3 sequences, with approximately 55% as singletons. Indicated treatment: approximately nine-day PBMC culture with coronavirus spike peptide pools or control peptides (ViraFEST assay).

This sequence joins TRBV5-1 and TRBJ2-7; D gene ambiguous. This receptor was taken from a human donor who had recovered from COVID-19. The source material was CD4+ T cells from blood, cultured in vitro. This CDR3 reads CASSRDGAYEQYF. The CDR3 nucleotides are TGCGCCAGCAGCCGTGACGGAGCCTACGAGCAGTACTTC. Full variable domain (outside the CDR3, taken from reference TRBV5-1 and TRBJ2-7): KAGVTQTPRYLIKTRGQQVTLSCSPISGHRSVSWYQQTPGQGLQFLFEYFSETQRNKGNFPGRFSGRQFSNSRSEMNVSTLELGDSALYLCASSRDGAYEQYFGPGTRLTVT.